Below, one T cell receptor beta chain is given with its context. This clone was detected only once. The antigen this receptor binds is unknown. Base qualities are not at hand, and no much larger clone is one base apart. The library was built by means of the immunoSEQ multiplex PCR assay. A mixture of 60 forward primers for TCR Vbeta segments and 13 reverse primers for TCR Jbeta segments was used in the multiplex PCR. The CDR3 region of rearranged TCR beta genes was amplified from genomic DNA with a multiplex PCR assay. The Illumina HiSeq System was used to sequence the amplified TCR beta libraries as 87-base-pair reads. The original methods were these. A later analysis counted 75 million to 100 million unique TCR beta chains across the 690 or so repertoires, and some 12 million of these chains were shared by at least two donors. Raw reads were error-corrected and collapsed into unique sequences with a nearest-neighbor algorithm that merged closely related sequences to remove PCR and sequencing errors. To assign V, D and J gene segments, CDR3 sequences were aligned to IMGT reference sequences. Each retained sequence needed at least a six-nucleotide match to both a V gene segment and a J gene segment. Rearrangements were called productive when the CDR3 lacked stop codons and stayed in frame with V and J; all others were non-productive. Following IMGT convention, CDR3 was defined as the stretch from the second conserved V-encoded cysteine up to the conserved J-encoded phenylalanine. The earlier analysis of 587 of the donors excluded sequences that lacked an unambiguous match to a single V gene segment. An earlier analysis of several hundred of the donors called V segments functional above 56.7% productive rearrangements and segregating when the between-donor standard deviation exceeded 5%. To diagnose cytomegalovirus status from the catalog of TCR beta chain sequences, a statistical classification framework was built. A later analysis assigned V and J genes by comparing TCR nucleotide sequences with IMGT/GENE-DB human TR gene sequences. In a later analysis, CDR3 sequences and most-parsimonious VDJ recombination scenarios were assigned using the TCRdist pipeline. In a later analysis, every TCR beta chain was defined by the combination of its CDR3 amino acid sequence and its V-gene family, and reads without a unique V-gene family were dropped. A later analysis removed roughly 590 highly shared, low-generation-probability nucleotide sequences to deal with suspected cross-contamination and a sequencing artifact. In a later analysis, a clonal expansion index for each public chain was calculated from normalized within-repertoire ranks of inferred template counts. In a later analysis, generation probabilities were computed with a VDJ recombination model fitted to out-of-frame rearrangements, and the resulting probabilities were checked against IGoR. Hypergeometric tests were used in a later analysis to score TCR-TCR, TCR-HLA and TCR-CMV co-occurrence, with a repertoire-size bias correction applied to the TCR pairs. In a later analysis, false discovery rates were estimated by permuting HLA or CMV assignments 20 times. In a later analysis, co-occurring TCRs were grouped with DBSCAN, and TCRdist sequence similarity was added when clustering was performed within HLA-allele-positive subsets. Repertoires with fewer than 30,000 or more than 120,000 public chains were left out of co-occurrence clustering, as were about five repertoires with anomalous nucleotide sharing. TCRdb holds this immuneACCESS table with in-frame rearrangements only. Some clones are missing; in checked studies, unresolved V genes explain under half, and the rest has no known cause. V and J calls and clone size are as listed in that table; D and trimming were resolved from the DNA. Counted in this sample were around 85,000 clones; 70% to 80% of them appeared once. The ten largest clones represent approximately 23% of the sample.

From its cysteine to its phenylalanine, the CDR3 spans 18 amino acids. The kept DNA is CDR3 alone, 54 bases in frame from the first base. For CDR1 and CDR2, the germline V gene (reference sequence) lists MNHEY and SMNVEV. V loses 5 bases at its end and J loses 0 bases; junction bases beyond the gene matches: 8. The cohort was made up of about 670 healthy bone marrow donors. At the time of sampling, all cohort members were nominally healthy, though unrecorded immune exposures were likely present. The donor was CMV seropositive and was included in the group of 289 seropositive cohort members. Every donor gave a peripheral blood sample, and the peripheral blood mononuclear cells from that sample were used for TCR beta sequencing. The Qiagen DNeasy Blood Extraction Kit was used to extract genomic DNA from the blood cell samples. The sample comes from a study of cytomegalovirus exposure and HLA in healthy donors (dated 2017 in TCRdb). As for the study more broadly: An earlier analysis of approximately 590 of the donors reported approximately 270 Gb of sequence data and 120 million or so unique TCR beta sequences from some 180 million T cells. Around 320 gigabases of sequencing data and approximately 85 million unique TCR sequences were included in an early release covering around 650 HLA-typed donors. Of the 350 to 400 genotyped donors, around 81% fell in the genetic ancestry cluster associated with self-reported Caucasian donors. The study was designed to test whether signatures of past pathogen exposure could be identified by cataloging public T cell receptors. The study used immunosequencing to profile the T cell repertoires of around 600 subjects and linked those repertoires to cytomegalovirus serostatus. In addition to the first cohort of roughly 700 subjects, a separate validation cohort of 100 to 150 different subjects was used. To predict cytomegalovirus infection status, the study combined high-throughput TCR immunosequencing, statistical association of individual TCRs with disease status, and machine learning. To study patterns of TCR occurrence, a later analysis re-analyzed previously published TCR beta repertoires from several hundred donors and added high-resolution HLA genotyping. The later analysis used no new phenotypic data to find candidate immune exposures, relying instead on TCR beta sequences and their occurrence across donors. An earlier analysis of approximately 640 of the donors applied high-throughput TCR beta sequencing to assess whether each TCR beta V gene segment acted as functional or pseudogenic. Donor age, sex, ethnicity and CMV serostatus were compiled alongside the repertoire data. A later genetic analysis took genome-wide SNP genotypes for about three fifths of the 666 donors and used that subset as a discovery cohort. Every repertoire in the discovery cohort had been generated on one and the same sequencing platform. HLA typing included class I and class II loci at four-digit resolution. Typing coverage varied by locus: roughly 629-640 donors for A, B, C, DRB1 and DQB1; more than 500 for DQA1; around 570 for DPA1; roughly 450 for DPB1. Because of strong linkage in the cohort, roughly 5 DR-DQ haplotypes were treated as single units for association and clustering. Among 300 to 500 genotyped donors of the cohort, an average of roughly 230,000 unique TCR beta nucleotide sequences was sequenced per donor, of which roughly 17% were non-productive.

The study at large found these results: Three of the identified cytomegalovirus-associated TCR beta chains were confirmed in vitro to be specific for cytomegalovirus antigens. Because HLA typing was unavailable for some donors at each locus, only the typed subset was used in association tests. V-gene and J-gene trimming of TCR beta chains was associated with a missense DCLRE1C variant in a later genetic analysis, and the association was replicated in an independent cohort. A later analysis reported that several top co-occurrence clusters appeared linked to parvovirus B19, influenza, CMV and Epstein-Barr virus. Correlated functional status among segregating V segments might reflect linkage disequilibrium, but an unknown experimental factor could not be ruled out. According to a later genetic analysis, donors in an Asian-associated ancestry cluster had fewer N-insertions in productive TCRs than the approximately 650-donor mean. Most CMV-associated TCR beta chains appeared to be HLA-restricted in a later analysis, and the HLA associations seemed to be driven largely by CMV exposure. Because counts were too low, more than 15 rarely observed V segments, including chromosome 9 orphons, were left out of the earlier analysis of 500 to 750 of the donors. A later analysis associated approximately 17,000 TCR beta sequences with specific HLA alleles at a false discovery rate of 0.05. In an earlier analysis of some 550 of the donors, most TCR beta V segments were observed in productive rearrangements about 87% or about 30% of the time, broadly matching IMGT annotations. Immune exposure information for the cohort was limited to CMV serostatus. When HLA alleles, especially DR and DQ, strongly co-occurred, TCR associations were difficult to assign to individual alleles. Some IMGT-functional V segments, including TRBV6-2 and TRBV6-3, could not be told apart with the 87-base-pair reads, so those segments were excluded. The study listed 164 TCR beta chains as associated with cytomegalovirus. The authors suggested that the approach could potentially be generalized to other disease states and immunological phenotypes. The cohort was sequenced for TCR beta chains only, and without alpha or paired-chain data the features that could be detected were limited. In a later analysis, HLA-associated TCR beta chains showed more clonal expansion and lower generation probabilities than non-associated chains that were equally common. While some public TCRs were present in many individuals, most TCR sequences turned up only very rarely across donors. The presence/absence analyses assumed that sequencing depth was roughly uniform across donors, and that assumption may not be true. The classifier was reported to diagnose cytomegalovirus status with high specificity and sensitivity in both the original cohort and the validation cohort. A further reported finding was that TCR beta sequences accurately predicted the HLA-A and HLA-B alleles for most subjects in the first cohort. A cluster of highly shared sequence variants was judged likely to represent a technical artifact of the sequencing pipeline. In a later analysis, the rate of TCR association differed among HLA loci, with DRB1 alleles having the most associated TCRs and HLA-C alleles having the fewest.

The sequence is built from TRBV27 and TRBJ2-6, with 9 middle bases fitting TRBD2. Source material: PBMCs. This receptor was identified in a woman aged 50 to 60 in good health and CMV-seropositive. This receptor has the CDR3 CASSLLRRGGSGANVLTF. The DNA sequence is given as TGTGCCAGCAGTCTCCTTCGGCGGGGGGGCTCTGGGGCCAACGTCCTGACTTTC.